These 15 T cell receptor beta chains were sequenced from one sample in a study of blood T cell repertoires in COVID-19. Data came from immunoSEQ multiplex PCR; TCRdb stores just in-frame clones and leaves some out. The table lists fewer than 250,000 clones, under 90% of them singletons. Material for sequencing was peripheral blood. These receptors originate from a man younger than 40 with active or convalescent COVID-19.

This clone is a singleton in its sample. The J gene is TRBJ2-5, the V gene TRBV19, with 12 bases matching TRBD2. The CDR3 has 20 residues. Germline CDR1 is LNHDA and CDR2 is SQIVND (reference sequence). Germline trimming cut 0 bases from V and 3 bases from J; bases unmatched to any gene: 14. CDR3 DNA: TGTGCCAGTAGTATAGATCGATGGACTAGCGGGACCTGGGGGGAAGAGACCCAGTACTTC. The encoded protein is CASSIDRWTSGTWGEETQYF.

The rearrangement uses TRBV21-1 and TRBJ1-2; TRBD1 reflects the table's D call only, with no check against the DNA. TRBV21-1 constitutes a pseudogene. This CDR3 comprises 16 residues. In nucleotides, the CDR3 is TGTGCCAGCAGCGATATATGCGGGACAGGGGGTTTTGGCTACACCTTC. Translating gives CASSDICGTGGFGYTF.

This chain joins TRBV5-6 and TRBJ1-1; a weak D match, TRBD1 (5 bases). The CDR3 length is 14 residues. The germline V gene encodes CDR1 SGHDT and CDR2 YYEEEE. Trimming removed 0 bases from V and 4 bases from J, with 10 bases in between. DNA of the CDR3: TGTGCCAGCAGCTTGGCCCAGGGATTCACTGAAGCTTTCTTT. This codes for CASSLAQGFTEAFF.

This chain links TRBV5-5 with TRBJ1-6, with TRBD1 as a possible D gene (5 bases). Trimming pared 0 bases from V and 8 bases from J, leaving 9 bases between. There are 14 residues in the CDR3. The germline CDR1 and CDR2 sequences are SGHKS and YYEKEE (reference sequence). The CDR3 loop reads CASSLGGIYSPLHF. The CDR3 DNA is TGTGCCAGCAGCTTGGGGGGCATTTATTCACCCCTCCACTTT.

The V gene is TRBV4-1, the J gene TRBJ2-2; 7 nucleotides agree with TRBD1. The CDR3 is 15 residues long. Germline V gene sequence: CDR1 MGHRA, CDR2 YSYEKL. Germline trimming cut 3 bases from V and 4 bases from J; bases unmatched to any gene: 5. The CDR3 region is CASSQGGTATGELFF. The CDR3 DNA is TGCGCCAGCAGCCAGGGTGGGACAGCCACCGGGGAGCTGTTTTTT.

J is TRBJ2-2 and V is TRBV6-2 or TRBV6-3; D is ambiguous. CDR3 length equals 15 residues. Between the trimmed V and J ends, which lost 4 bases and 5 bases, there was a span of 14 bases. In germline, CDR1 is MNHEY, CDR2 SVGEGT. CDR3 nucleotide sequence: TGTGCCAGCAGTTGGAACGGAGAAGCTACCGGGGAGCTGTTTTTT. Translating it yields CASSWNGEATGELFF.

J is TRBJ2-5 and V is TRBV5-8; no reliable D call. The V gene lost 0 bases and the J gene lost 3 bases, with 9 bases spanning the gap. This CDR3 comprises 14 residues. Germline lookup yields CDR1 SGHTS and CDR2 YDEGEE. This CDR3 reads CASSLVAGEETQYF. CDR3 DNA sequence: TGTGCCAGCAGCTTGGTAGCCGGCGAAGAGACCCAGTACTTC. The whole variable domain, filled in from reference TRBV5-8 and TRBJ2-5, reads EAGVTQSPTHLIKTRGQQATLRCSPISGHTSVYWYQQALGLGLQFLLWYDEGEERNRGNFPPRFSGRQFPNYSSELNVNALELEDSALYLCASSLVAGEETQYFGPGTRLLVL.

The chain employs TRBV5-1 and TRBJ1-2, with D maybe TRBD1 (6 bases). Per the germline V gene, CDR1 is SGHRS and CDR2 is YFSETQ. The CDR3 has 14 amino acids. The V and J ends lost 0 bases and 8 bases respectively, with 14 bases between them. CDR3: CASSLETGKEGYTF. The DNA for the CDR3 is TGCGCCAGCAGCTTGGAGACAGGTAAAGAAGGCTACACCTTC.

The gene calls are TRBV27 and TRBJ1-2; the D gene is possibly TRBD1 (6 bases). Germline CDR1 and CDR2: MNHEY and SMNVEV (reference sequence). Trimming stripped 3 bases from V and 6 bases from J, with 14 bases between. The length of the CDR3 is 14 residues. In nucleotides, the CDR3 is TGTGCCAGCAGTTTGTTCAGGGGAAAGGATGGCTACACCTTC. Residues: CASSLFRGKDGYTF.

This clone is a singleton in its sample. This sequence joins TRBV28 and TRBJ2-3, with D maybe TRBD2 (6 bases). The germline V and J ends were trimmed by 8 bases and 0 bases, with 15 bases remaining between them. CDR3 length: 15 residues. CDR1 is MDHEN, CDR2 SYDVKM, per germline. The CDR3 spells CASSRARGSTDTQYF. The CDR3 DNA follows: TGTGCCAGCTCCCGGGCGCGGGGCAGCACAGATACGCAGTATTTT. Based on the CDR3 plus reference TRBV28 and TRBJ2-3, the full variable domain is DVKVTQSSRYLVKRTGEKVFLECVQDMDHENMFWYRQDPGLGLRLIYFSYDVKMKEKGDIPEGYSVSREKKERFSLILESASTNQTSMYLCASSRARGSTDTQYFGPGTRLTVL.

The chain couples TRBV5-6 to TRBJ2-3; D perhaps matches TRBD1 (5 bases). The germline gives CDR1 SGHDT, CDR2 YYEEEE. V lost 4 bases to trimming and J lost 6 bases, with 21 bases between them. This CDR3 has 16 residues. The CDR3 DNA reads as TGTGCCAGCAGCCAACGCCAGTTCAGGGCTTACGATACGCAGTATTTT. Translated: CASSQRQFRAYDTQYF.

CDR3 sequence (DNA): TGTGCCAGCAGTTTAAGGGCCCGGGACAGGTCCCACGAGCAGTACTTC. This sequence encodes CASSLRARDRSHEQYF. The chain links TRBV28 to TRBJ2-7; 8 bases match TRBD1. This CDR3 is 16 amino acids long. Trimming at V came to 2 bases and at J to 5 bases, leaving 11 bases not matched to a gene. CDR1 is MDHEN, CDR2 SYDVKM, per germline.

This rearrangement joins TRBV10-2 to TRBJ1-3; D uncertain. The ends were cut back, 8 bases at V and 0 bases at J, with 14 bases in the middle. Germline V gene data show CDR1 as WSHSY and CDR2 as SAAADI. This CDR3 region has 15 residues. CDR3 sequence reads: CASGDGHNSGNTIYF. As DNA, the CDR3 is TGCGCCAGCGGAGATGGCCACAACTCTGGAAACACCATATATTTT.

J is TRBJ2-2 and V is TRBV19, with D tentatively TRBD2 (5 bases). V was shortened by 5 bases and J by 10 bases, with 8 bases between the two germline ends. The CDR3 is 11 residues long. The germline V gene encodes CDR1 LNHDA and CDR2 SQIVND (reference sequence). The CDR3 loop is CASSAAVELFF. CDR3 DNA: TGTGCCAGTAGTGCAGCGGTGGAGCTGTTTTTT.

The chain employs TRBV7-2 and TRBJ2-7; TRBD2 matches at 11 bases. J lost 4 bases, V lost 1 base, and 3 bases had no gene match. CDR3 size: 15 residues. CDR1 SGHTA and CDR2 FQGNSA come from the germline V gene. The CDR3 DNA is TGTGCCAGCAGCTTAGAGACTAGCGGGGTTTACGAGCAGTACTTC. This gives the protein CASSLETSGVYEQYF.